What follows describes a single TCR beta chain. The target antigen is unknown. This sample was taken from a study of CD8+ T cells in alopecia areata. Findings and caveats of the study: Sequencing of scalp tissue also captures the resident alphabeta T cells of normal skin. Affected scalp, especially in alopecia totalis/universalis, had a higher clonality than normal scalp did. Possibly as an HLA-related effect, TCR sharing across patients appeared less clear than in mice.

Extraction and reverse transcription of RNA yielded cDNA as the sequencing template. TCRdb's copy holds only in-frame clones and misses some; the assay was immunoSEQ multiplex PCR. This sample has about 110,000 clones; almost 60% occur once, and the top ten carry approximately 22%. Researchers picked out CD4+ and CD8+ T cells from PBMCs by sorting. The CDR3 loop spans 15 amino acids. Deletions cut 4 bases from V and 7 bases from J, with 20 bases between. Per the germline V gene, CDR1 is SGDLS and CDR2 is YYNGEE. The TCR originated in a human donor in good health. Specimen: CD8+ T cells sorted from blood. The rearrangement joins TRBV9 to TRBJ1-2; tentative D call: TRBD1 (5 bases). In DNA, the CDR3 is TGTGCCAGCAGCTTGACGGACACTGTCGGATCTGGCTACACCTTC. It yields the protein CASSLTDTVGSGYTF.